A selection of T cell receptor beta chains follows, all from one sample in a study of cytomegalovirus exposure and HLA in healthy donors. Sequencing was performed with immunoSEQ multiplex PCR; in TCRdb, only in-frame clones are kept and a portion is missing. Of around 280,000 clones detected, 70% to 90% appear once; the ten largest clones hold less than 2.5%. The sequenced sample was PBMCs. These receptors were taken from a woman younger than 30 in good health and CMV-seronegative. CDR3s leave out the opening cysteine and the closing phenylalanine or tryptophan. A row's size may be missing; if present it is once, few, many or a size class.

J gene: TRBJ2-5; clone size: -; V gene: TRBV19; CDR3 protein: ASRRYGGQETQY
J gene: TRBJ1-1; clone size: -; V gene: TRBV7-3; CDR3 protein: ASSLQGGETEAF
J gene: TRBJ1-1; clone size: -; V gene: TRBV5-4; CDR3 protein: ASSSQGAAEAF
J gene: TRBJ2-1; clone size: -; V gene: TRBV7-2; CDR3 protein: ASSRTSGFVEQF
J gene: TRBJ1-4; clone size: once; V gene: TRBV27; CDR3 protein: ASSLLTPVVGLANEKLF
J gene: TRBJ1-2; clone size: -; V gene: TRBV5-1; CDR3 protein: ASSPAGEYGYT
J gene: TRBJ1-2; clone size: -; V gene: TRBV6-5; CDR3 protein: ATSSDSPNGYT
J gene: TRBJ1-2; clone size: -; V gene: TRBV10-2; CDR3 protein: ASSTVPPVSYGYT
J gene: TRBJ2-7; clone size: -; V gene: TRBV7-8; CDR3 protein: ASSLASSGGVYEQY
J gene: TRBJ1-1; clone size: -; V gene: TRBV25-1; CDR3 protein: ASRDTHTEAF
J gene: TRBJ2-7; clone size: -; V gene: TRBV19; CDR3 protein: ASSIESGEKY
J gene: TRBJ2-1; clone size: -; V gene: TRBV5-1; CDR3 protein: ASSTSPTRYNEQF
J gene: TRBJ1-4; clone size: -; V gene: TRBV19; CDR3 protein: ASSISGLTNEKLF
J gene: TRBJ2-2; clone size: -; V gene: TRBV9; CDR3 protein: ASSVDRGGTGELF
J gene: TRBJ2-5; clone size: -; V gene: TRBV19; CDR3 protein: ASSIQGLQETQY
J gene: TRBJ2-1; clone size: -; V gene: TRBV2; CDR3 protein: ASSIDSADYNEQF
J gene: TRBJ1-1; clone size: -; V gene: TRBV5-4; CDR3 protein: ASSLGGWAF
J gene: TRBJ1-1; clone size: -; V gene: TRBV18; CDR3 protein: ASSPRAGQNTEAF
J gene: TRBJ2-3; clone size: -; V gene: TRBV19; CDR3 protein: ASTRGATADTQY
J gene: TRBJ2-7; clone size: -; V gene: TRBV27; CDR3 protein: ASSGFKTVPPYEQY
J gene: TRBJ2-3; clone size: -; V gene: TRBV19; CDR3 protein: ASSYRDIGTDTQY
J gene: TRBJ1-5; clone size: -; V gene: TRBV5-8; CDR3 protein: ASSLGIQSNQPQH
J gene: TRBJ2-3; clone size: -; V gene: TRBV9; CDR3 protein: ASSVVGGTDTQY
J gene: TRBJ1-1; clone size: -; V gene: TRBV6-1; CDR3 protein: ASSEVSGTEAF
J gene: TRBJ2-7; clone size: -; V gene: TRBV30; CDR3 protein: AWSGVTGGANEQY
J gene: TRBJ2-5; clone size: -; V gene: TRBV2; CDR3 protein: ASSSSRQGQETQY
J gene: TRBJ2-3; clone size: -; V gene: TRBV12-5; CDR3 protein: ASGLSGSSPQY